What follows are 21 T cell receptor beta chains derived from one specimen sequenced in a study of T cell responses to AZD1222 COVID-19 vaccine. The repertoire was sequenced with immunoSEQ multiplex PCR; TCRdb's copy has only in-frame clones and lacks some. In the table there are about 190,000 clones, 90% to 95% of which are singletons. The sequencing used peripheral blood, collected on day 0 of AZD1222 vaccination. The receptor set was obtained from an adult in good health.

The chain combines TRBV20-1 with TRBJ1-3; no clear D. This CDR3 region has 11 residues. Trimming removed 7 bases from V and 1 base from J, with 5 bases in between. The V gene's germline CDR1 is DFQATT and CDR2 SNEGSKA (reference sequence). For the CDR3, the DNA is TGCAGTGTTCGATCTGGAAACACCATATATTTT. It codes for CSVRSGNTIYF.

This chain links TRBV9 with TRBJ2-1; 7 bases are shared with TRBD2. This CDR3 comprises 17 residues. The J segment lost 8 bases and the V segment lost 0 bases, leaving 14 bases of the junction unmatched. CDR1 and CDR2 from the germline V gene are SGDLS and YYNGEE. As DNA, the CDR3 is TGTGCCAGCAGCGTAGAAGCGGGGCGGGGGTACCGGGATGAGCAGTTCTTC. Protein product: CASSVEAGRGYRDEQFF. The variable domain in full, with the rest retrieved from reference TRBV9 and TRBJ2-1, is DSGVTQTPKHLITATGQRVTLRCSPRSGDLSVYWYQQSLDQGLQFLIQYYNGEERAKGNILERFSAQQFPDLHSELNLSSLELGDSALYFCASSVEAGRGYRDEQFFGPGTRLTVL.

The CDR3 DNA is TGTGCCAGCAGCTTGGTGCCACCGTACACCGGGGAGCTGTTTTTT. Its translation: CASSLVPPYTGELFF. The chain employs TRBV5-8 and TRBJ2-2; D gene ambiguous. Germline lookup yields CDR1 SGHTS and CDR2 YDEGEE. This CDR3 region has 15 residues. Trimming removed 0 bases at V and 3 bases at J, with 9 bases between.

The J gene is TRBJ1-6, the V gene TRBV7-9; possible D gene TRBD1, 5 bases. V lost 0 bases and J lost 9, with 12 bases in between. From germline, CDR1 is SEHNR and CDR2 FQNEAQ (reference sequence). This CDR3 is built from 15 residues. CDR3 nucleotides: TGTGCCAGCAGCTTAGCCCTGGGGGGTACTTCACCCCTCCACTTT. This sequence encodes CASSLALGGTSPLHF.

J is TRBJ2-3 and V is TRBV7-3, with D perhaps TRBD2 (6 bases). CDR3 length: 13 amino acids. Trimming left V 5 bases short and J 6 bases short, with 12 bases between. The germline V gene encodes CDR1 SGHTA and CDR2 FQGTGA. In DNA form, the CDR3 reads TGTGCCAGCAGCCCTGGAGGGTCGGATACGCAGTATTTT. It is translated as CASSPGGSDTQYF.

This rearrangement joins TRBV9 to TRBJ2-1, with 7 bases aligning to TRBD1. V lost 0 bases to trimming and J lost 1 base; unmatched junction nucleotides: 4. There are 16 residues in the CDR3. The germline V gene has CDR1 SGDLS and CDR2 YYNGEE. CDR3 sequence reads: CASSVATGASYNEQFF. In DNA, the CDR3 is TGTGCCAGCAGCGTAGCCACAGGGGCGTCCTACAATGAGCAGTTCTTC.

The V and J genes are TRBV6-1 and TRBJ1-2, with D possibly being TRBD1 (5 bases). Per germline, CDR1 MNHNS and CDR2 SASEGT. Trimming removed 5 bases from V and 0 bases from J, with 7 bases in between. CDR3 size: 13 residues. The CDR3 coding sequence is TGTGCCAGCAGTAGACAGACTAACTATGGCTACACCTTC. Its protein is CASSRQTNYGYTF.

The J gene is TRBJ2-1, the V gene TRBV9; 14 nucleotides agree with TRBD2. The length of the CDR3 is 18 residues. With 4 bases clipped from V and 7 bases from J, the junction kept 13 bases outside the gene matches. CDR1 SGDLS and CDR2 YYNGEE come from the germline V gene. The DNA of the CDR3 is TGTGCCAGCAGCCCAAAGGCGGGACTAGCGGGAGCATGGAATGAGCAGTTCTTC. Translated, it gives CASSPKAGLAGAWNEQFF. Looking up the rest from reference TRBV9 and TRBJ2-1 gives the full variable domain: DSGVTQTPKHLITATGQRVTLRCSPRSGDLSVYWYQQSLDQGLQFLIQYYNGEERAKGNILERFSAQQFPDLHSELNLSSLELGDSALYFCASSPKAGLAGAWNEQFFGPGTRLTVL.

The chain combines TRBV29-1 with TRBJ1-5, with 7 bases that match TRBD1. The junction had 3 bases not matched to a gene; V was cut back by 6 bases and J by 4 bases. The CDR3 sequence is 12 residues long. Germline lookup yields CDR1 SQVTM and CDR2 ANQGSEA. The CDR3 is CSVAQGNQPQHF. CDR3 sequence (DNA): TGCAGCGTCGCACAGGGGAATCAGCCCCAGCATTTT.

The gene calls are TRBV5-1 and TRBJ2-3; TRBD2 matches 14 bases. This CDR3 spans 16 amino acids. The J segment lost 5 bases and the V segment lost 4 bases, leaving 6 bases of the junction unmatched. Germline assignment: CDR1 SGHRS and CDR2 YFSETQ. CDR3 DNA sequence: TGCGCCAGCAGCCCGGGACTAGCGGGAGTGGGAGATACGCAGTATTTT. Its protein product is CASSPGLAGVGDTQYF. The whole variable domain, remainder taken from reference TRBV5-1 and TRBJ2-3, is KAGVTQTPRYLIKTRGQQVTLSCSPISGHRSVSWYQQTPGQGLQFLFEYFSETQRNKGNFPGRFSGRQFSNSRSEMNVSTLELGDSALYLCASSPGLAGVGDTQYFGPGTRLTVL.

The rearrangement joins TRBV4-2 to TRBJ1-2; 9 positions match TRBD1. This CDR3 has 16 amino acids. The germline gives CDR1 LGHNA, CDR2 YNFKEQ. V was clipped by 4 bases and J by 6 bases; unmatched bases: 12. Here the CDR3 reads CASSPVPGQGVDGYTF. The CDR3 DNA reads as TGTGCCAGCAGCCCCGTCCCGGGACAGGGAGTCGATGGCTACACCTTC.

The chain combines TRBV9 with TRBJ2-1, with 9 positions matching TRBD2. The CDR3 totals 15 residues. V shed 3 bases, J shed 2 bases, and the junction held 3 bases outside the gene matches. Germline V gene data show CDR1 as SGDLS and CDR2 as YYNGEE. This chain's CDR3 is CASSATSGTYNEQFF. In DNA form, the CDR3 reads TGTGCCAGCAGCGCGACTAGCGGTACCTACAATGAGCAGTTCTTC. Full variable domain (missing parts from reference TRBV9 and TRBJ2-1): DSGVTQTPKHLITATGQRVTLRCSPRSGDLSVYWYQQSLDQGLQFLIQYYNGEERAKGNILERFSAQQFPDLHSELNLSSLELGDSALYFCASSATSGTYNEQFFGPGTRLTVL.

V and J are TRBV7-8 and TRBJ1-2; D unclear. Trimming stripped 1 base from V and 2 bases from J, with 14 bases between. The CDR3 extends over 16 amino acids. Germline lookup yields CDR1 SGHVS and CDR2 FQNEAQ. Here the CDR3 DNA reads TGTGCCAGCAGCTTAGACGAGGCAGGTTTCAACTATGGCTACACCTTC. It encodes CASSLDEAGFNYGYTF.

This chain joins TRBV15 and TRBJ1-5; maybe TRBD1 (6 bases). This CDR3 is built from 20 residues. Germline CDR1 LNHNV, CDR2 YYDKDF (reference sequence). Trimming took 0 bases from V and 7 from J, leaving 28 bases between them. CDR3 residues: CATSRDALGSGAGVRQPQHF. CDR3 coding DNA: TGTGCCACCAGCAGAGATGCCCTTGGTTCAGGGGCGGGGGTCAGGCAGCCCCAGCATTTT.

The J gene is TRBJ2-2, the V gene TRBV19, with D possibly matching TRBD1 (6 bases). V was shortened by 3 bases and J by 1 base, with 9 bases between the two germline ends. Germline-derived CDR1 and CDR2 are LNHDA and SQIVND (reference sequence). This CDR3 has 15 residues. The CDR3 DNA follows: TGTGCCAGTAGTATTGCAGGGGTGAACACCGGGGAGCTGTTTTTT. Translation: CASSIAGVNTGELFF.

The sample holds a few counts of this clone. The J gene is TRBJ2-1, the V gene TRBV7-9, with 8 bases lining up with TRBD1. Germline lookup yields CDR1 SEHNR and CDR2 FQNEAQ (reference sequence). V lost 5 bases, J lost 4 bases, and 10 bases stayed unmatched. This CDR3 region has 16 residues. The CDR3 DNA sequence: TGTGCCAGCAGCCCAGAACAGGGGGAGTGGTACAATGAGCAGTTCTTC. Translating it yields CASSPEQGEWYNEQFF.

This sequence joins TRBV5-1 and TRBJ2-5, with a tentative D call TRBD1 (6 bases). CDR3 length: 14 amino acids. V lost 2 bases and J 2 bases, leaving 10 bases between the germline ends. Germline V gene lookup returns CDR1 SGHRS and CDR2 YFSETQ. The chain's CDR3 is CASSFYRGQETQYF. CDR3 DNA: TGCGCCAGCAGCTTTTATAGGGGGCAAGAGACCCAGTACTTC. The full variable domain, in which reference TRBV5-1 and TRBJ2-5 provide the parts outside the CDR3, is KAGVTQTPRYLIKTRGQQVTLSCSPISGHRSVSWYQQTPGQGLQFLFEYFSETQRNKGNFPGRFSGRQFSNSRSEMNVSTLELGDSALYLCASSFYRGQETQYFGPGTRLLVL.

The genes are TRBV19 and TRBJ1-1, with no clear D. The ends were cut back, 7 bases at V and 2 bases at J, with 11 bases in the middle. Germline-derived CDR1 and CDR2 are LNHDA and SQIVND (reference sequence). The CDR3 sequence is 13 residues long. The CDR3 DNA is TGTGCCAGTAATGGCCGGCTAAACACTGAAGCTTTCTTT. This encodes CASNGRLNTEAFF.

The chain combines TRBV27 with TRBJ1-6, with TRBD1 matching over 9 bases. Germline-derived CDR1 and CDR2 are MNHEY and SMNVEV (reference sequence). The CDR3 totals 15 residues. The junction had 6 bases not matched to a gene; V was cut back by 2 bases and J by 10 bases. CDR3 nucleotide sequence: TGTGCCAGCAGTTTAAGGGACAGGGACCACTCACCCCTCCACTTT. Amino acid sequence: CASSLRDRDHSPLHF.

The CDR3 loop reads CASSFSRGGRFYYNEQFF. The CDR3 DNA reads TGTGCCAGCAGTTTCAGCAGAGGGGGCCGATTCTACTACAATGAGCAGTTCTTC. V and J are TRBV28 and TRBJ2-1; 7 bases align to TRBD1. The CDR3 spans 18 residues. With V trimmed by 3 bases and J by 3 bases, 14 bases remained unmatched. CDR1 is MDHEN, CDR2 SYDVKM, per germline.

V and J are TRBV6-5 and TRBJ2-7; maybe TRBD2 (6 bases). The V end lost 5 bases, the J end lost 6 bases, and 14 bases lay between the germline ends. The CDR3 is 13 amino acids. Germline V gene sequence: CDR1 MNHEY, CDR2 SVGAGI. CDR3 in DNA: TGTGCCAGCAGTACCCCCGGGACTTTCGAGCAGTACTTC. It encodes CASSTPGTFEQYF.